The sequence of this TCR beta chain was determined in a study of T cells in Graves' hyperthyroidism and ophthalmopathy. Study results and caveats: Through a model of 13 V-J features, ophthalmopathy was separated from stable hyperthyroidism. Most thyroid clonotypes expanded above 0.001 appeared in blood too.

This clonotype was detected ten times or more. Its antigen is still unknown. Authors of the study amplified TCR beta CDR3 regions from RNA transcripts. Primed by the HTBI set, a first-round RT-PCR was run on the TCR CDR3. TCRdb used MiXCR to reprocess the multiplex PCR reads, holding one entry per CDR3 protein. The sample gives around 440,000 distinct CDR3 sequences, 15% to 19% of which show up once; approximately 7.5% is in the top ten. V was pared by 6 bases and J by 3 bases, with 17 bases between. This CDR3 is 15 amino acids long. The sequencing sample was made of blood. J is TRBJ1-1 and V is TRBV12-3 or TRBV12-4; TRBD1 might be the D (5 bases). This sequence originates from a woman between 18 and 29 years old with Graves' hyperthyroidism. CDR3 sequence reads: CASSLGTGPDTEAFF. Written as DNA, the CDR3 is TGTGCCAGCAGCCTAGGCACGGGGCCGGACACTGAAGCTTTCTTT.